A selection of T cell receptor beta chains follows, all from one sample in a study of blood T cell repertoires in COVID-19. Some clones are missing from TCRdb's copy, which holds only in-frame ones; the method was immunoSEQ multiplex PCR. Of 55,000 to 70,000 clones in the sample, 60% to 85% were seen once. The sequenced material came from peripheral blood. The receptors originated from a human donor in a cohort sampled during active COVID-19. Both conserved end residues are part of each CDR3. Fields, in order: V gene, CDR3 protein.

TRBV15 CATSRGPAGEQYF
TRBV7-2 CASTRDYRYEQYF
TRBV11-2 CASSVGTGIEQYF
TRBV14 CASSSLLDTNTEAFF
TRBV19 CASSITEQGRDEQYF
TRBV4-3 CASSQRFNQPQHF
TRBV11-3 CASSLDGWDRENIQYF
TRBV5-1 CASSLGLAGSSTDTQYF
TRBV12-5 CASGLDLTGVRGYTF
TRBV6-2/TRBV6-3 CASSYRTGREFF
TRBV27 CASSALTVGGTYEQYF
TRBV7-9 CASSLRSDEAFF
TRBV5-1 CASSFRGEYGELFF
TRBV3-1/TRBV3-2 CASSQGGRVMNTEAFF
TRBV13 CASSLRTSGPYQETQYF
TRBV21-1 CASSKGAEVISSYEQYF
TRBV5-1 CASRGGSPYQETQYF
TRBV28 CASSSHQRDRGRIFNQPQHF
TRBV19 CASSMSVGVSPLHF
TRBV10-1 CASSARTGAGNTIYF
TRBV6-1 CASSARTSGLQETQYF
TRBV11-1 CASSFRGGLEAQYF
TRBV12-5 CASGSHGDSYNSPLHF
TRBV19 CASSTLDRGQLSNQPQHF
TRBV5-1 CASRRGGHTDTQYF
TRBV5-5 CASSPSAGRLYEQYF
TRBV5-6 CASSFRSGIAEKLFF
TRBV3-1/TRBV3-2 CASSRELGVEKLFF
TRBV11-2 CASSRDRGLYEQYF
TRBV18 CASSYGQTPGGYTF
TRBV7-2 CASSSRQGSTDTQYF
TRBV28 CASHSTGTPTYEQYF
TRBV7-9 CASSLSSYSNQPQHF
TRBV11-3 CASTLGRTAKNIQYF
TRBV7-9 CASSLTGSGSPLHF
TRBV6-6 CASSNTAAGGSGEQYF